The next 23 T cell receptor beta chains were all read from a single sample in a study of T cells after yellow fever vaccination (dated by TCRdb to the late 2010s). Library construction relied on 5' RACE. Sequencer: Illumina HiSeq 2500. TCRdb redid the processing of the public reads, applying fastp at Q25 and MiXCR, and retained in-frame beta chains. Entries are consolidated by CDR3 protein sequence, retaining the most common genes and DNA. The sample table contains approximately 85,000 distinct CDR3 sequences; only one count was recorded for 10% to 15% of them. The biggest ten clones account for around 24% of the sample. The label giving this sample's treatment or condition can be read as: live attenuated yellow fever vaccine strain. The starting material was CD8+ T cells not binding an NS4B(214-222) dextramer, sorted from PBMCs, obtained approximately 20 days after the first yellow fever vaccination. This specimen's cell subset or site label, interpreted: NS4B epitope dextramer-negative CD8 T cells. Source of these receptors: a man aged 18 to 29 who received the YFV17D yellow fever vaccine.

Only a few counts were recorded for this clonotype. The chain carries TRBV5-4 and TRBJ2-5; TRBD2 aligns across 8 bases. Trimming at V came to 9 bases and at J to 1 base, leaving 11 bases not matched to a gene. The CDR3 spans 15 residues. Per germline, CDR1 SGHNT and CDR2 YYREEE (reference sequence). In DNA, the CDR3 is TGTGCCACCTCGGCGCTAGCGGGTCCCCAAGAGACCCAGTACTTC. It yields the protein CATSALAGPQETQYF.

This clonotype appeared a few times. The chain has TRBV7-9 and TRBJ2-1, with D perhaps matching TRBD2 (5 bases). The CDR3 consists of 11 residues. Looked up from germline, CDR1 is SEHNR and CDR2 is FQNEAQ (reference sequence). V dropped 8 bases and J dropped 16 bases, with 18 bases sitting between them. The CDR3: CASVTGGYLFF. CDR3 coding DNA: TGTGCCAGCGTCACTGGAGGTTATCTCTTCTTC.

This clonotype appeared a few times. V is TRBV7-3 and J is TRBJ2-7; weak D call: TRBD2 (5 bases). CDR3 length equals 17 residues. Germline V CDR1 and CDR2: SGHTA, FQGTGA. Trimming shortened V by 3 bases and J by 4 bases, and 22 bases separated the two germline ends. The CDR3 DNA follows: TGTGCCAGCAGCTTCGTCCCGGGATACAAAGAATCGTACGAGCAGTACGTC. As protein: CASSFVPGYKESYEQYV.

The V and J genes are TRBV20-1 and TRBJ2-7; D unresolved. Germline-derived CDR1 and CDR2 are DFQATT and SNEGSKA (reference sequence). The CDR3 is 11 residues long. Between the trimmed V and J ends, which lost 4 bases and 4 bases, there was a span of 8 bases. CDR3 residues: CSAMWEYEQYV. The DNA for the CDR3 is TGCAGTGCTATGTGGGAATACGAGCAGTACGTC.

This clonotype was detected a few times. The J gene is TRBJ2-3, the V gene TRBV5-6; D is possibly TRBD1 (5 bases). The V gene's germline CDR1 is SGHDT and CDR2 YYEEEE. The CDR3 totals 15 residues. V lost 4 bases to trimming and J lost 6 bases, with 18 bases between them. This CDR3 is CASSRTQGTLDTQYF. Written as DNA, the CDR3 is TGTGCCAGCAGCCGGACGCAGGGCACTTTGGATACGCAGTATTTT.

The CDR3 DNA reads TGCGCCAGCAGCCAAGAGGGGACAGGGCTTTTCGGTCGGCAAGAGACCCAGTACTTC. This gives the protein CASSQEGTGLFGRQETQYF. This chain joins TRBV4-3 and TRBJ2-5; 9 positions agree with TRBD1. Germline trimming cut 0 bases from V and 2 bases from J; bases unmatched to any gene: 13. The CDR3 sequence is 19 residues long. The germline V gene encodes CDR1 LGHNA and CDR2 YSLEER.

This clonotype was observed a handful of times. The chain couples TRBV9 to TRBJ2-2; no reliable D call. V was trimmed by 0 bases and J by 6 bases, leaving 15 bases between them. The CDR3 runs to 16 residues. The germline V gene has CDR1 SGDLS and CDR2 YYNGEE. The CDR3 DNA follows: TGTGCCAGCAGCGTAGAGCCCTTAATAAAGTCCGGGGAGCTGTTTTTT. Its translation: CASSVEPLIKSGELFF.

This clonotype was detected only a few times. The J gene is TRBJ1-6, the V gene TRBV15; D is unclear. Trimming cost V 9 bases and J 3 bases, with 12 bases left between them. This CDR3 has 14 amino acids. Germline assignment: CDR1 LNHNV and CDR2 YYDKDF (reference sequence). CDR3 protein: CATRKGGYNSPLHF. Written as DNA, the CDR3 is TGTGCCACGAGAAAAGGTGGCTATAATTCACCCCTCCACTTT. Complete variable domain (other parts from reference TRBV15 and TRBJ1-6): DAMVIQNPRYQVTQFGKPVTLSCSQTLNHNVMYWYQQKSSQAPKLLFHYYDKDFNNEADTPDNFQSRRPNTSFCFLDIRSPGLGDTAMYLCATRKGGYNSPLHFGNGTRLTVT.

The gene calls are TRBV5-6 and TRBJ1-5; no definite D call. V gave up 4 bases and J gave up 2 bases, with 10 bases separating them. Germline values: CDR1 SGHDT, CDR2 YYEEEE. The CDR3 sequence is 14 residues long. For the CDR3, the DNA is TGTGCCAGCAGCGACCGTTCGGGCAATCAGCCCCAGCATTTT. Protein product: CASSDRSGNQPQHF.

The CDR3 coding sequence is TGTGCCAGCAGCGGAGACGAGGGCACCGGGGAGCTGTTTTTT. Protein product: CASSGDEGTGELFF. The V and J genes are TRBV7-2 and TRBJ2-2; weak D call: TRBD2 (5 bases). Germline CDR1 and CDR2: SGHTA and FQGNSA. This CDR3 region has 14 residues. V lost 5 bases and J 4 bases, leaving 11 bases between the germline ends.

This clonotype has a handful of counts. This chain joins TRBV27 and TRBJ2-5; D might be TRBD1 or TRBD2, each matching 5 bases. Looked up from germline, CDR1 is MNHEY and CDR2 is SMNVEV (reference sequence). The CDR3 sequence is 13 residues long. The V and J ends lost 6 bases and 5 bases respectively, with 13 bases between them. CDR3 coding DNA: TGTGCCAGCAGGGGACCCGGACTGGAGACCCAGTACTTC. Amino acid sequence: CASRGPGLETQYF.

The chain has TRBV7-9 and TRBJ1-2; 7 bases are shared with TRBD1. V dropped 5 bases and J dropped 4; count of bases not matched to a gene: 10. The CDR3 consists of 15 residues. Germline loops: CDR1 SEHNR, CDR2 FQNEAQ (reference sequence). The CDR3 DNA reads as TGTGCCAGCAGCCGTGACAGGGTTGGAATCTATGGCTACACCTTC. This encodes CASSRDRVGIYGYTF.

This chain joins TRBV5-1 and TRBJ2-3; D is uncertain. V lost 2 bases and J lost 3, with 7 bases in between. Germline V gene sequence: CDR1 SGHRS, CDR2 YFSETQ. The CDR3 is 13 residues long. The CDR3 loop is CASSLTTTDTQYF. The CDR3 nucleotides read TGCGCCAGCAGCTTAACGACAACAGATACGCAGTATTTT.

The J gene is TRBJ2-1, the V gene TRBV9; TRBD1 agrees at 9 bases. Germline values: CDR1 SGDLS, CDR2 YYNGEE. V gave up 2 bases and J gave up 3 bases; unmatched junction bases: 3. This CDR3 is built from 15 residues. Written as DNA, the CDR3 is TGTGCCAGCAGCGTGGGGACAGGGAACTACAATGAGCAGTTCTTC. It encodes CASSVGTGNYNEQFF.

The chain couples TRBV6-5 to TRBJ2-5, with D uncertain. Germline-derived CDR1 and CDR2 are MNHEY and SVGAGI. The V gene lost 8 bases and the J gene lost 2 bases, with 9 bases spanning the gap. The CDR3 has 12 amino acids. The CDR3 protein is CASGRRQETQYF. CDR3 coding DNA: TGTGCCAGCGGCAGGCGACAAGAGACCCAGTACTTC.

This clonotype was recorded many times. The CDR3 nucleotides read TGTGCCAGCAGTGAAGTTGGCGGTAGTGGAGATACGCAGTATTTT. Translated, it gives CASSEVGGSGDTQYF. The rearrangement joins TRBV2 to TRBJ2-3; D is uncertain. Trimming took off 1 base at V and 5 bases at J, with 13 bases between the two ends. The V gene's germline CDR1 is SNHLY and CDR2 FYNNEI. CDR3 length equals 15 residues.

In nucleotides, the CDR3 is TGTGCCAGCAGCCGTGGCAGGACTGAAGCTTTCTTT. This codes for CASSRGRTEAFF. The chain couples TRBV3-1 to TRBJ1-1; no clear D. This CDR3 has 12 residues. Germline V gene data show CDR1 as LGHDT and CDR2 as YNNKEL (reference sequence). Trimming took off 4 bases at V and 5 bases at J, with 8 bases between the two ends.

This clonotype was observed a handful of times. The CDR3 bases are TGCAGTGCTAGAGATTTAGAGGACCACTATGGCTACACCTTC. This sequence encodes CSARDLEDHYGYTF. This sequence joins TRBV20-1 and TRBJ1-2; no reliable D call. V lost 0 bases and J lost 3, with 11 bases in between. Germline loops: CDR1 DFQATT, CDR2 SNEGSKA (reference sequence). This CDR3 is built from 14 residues.

The chain has TRBV4-2 and TRBJ2-3; D uncertain. Germline V gives CDR1 LGHNA, CDR2 YNFKEQ. Trimming removed 0 bases at V and 11 bases at J, with 24 bases between. This CDR3 spans 17 amino acids. In nucleotides, the CDR3 is TGTGCCAGCAGCCAAGATTTACTAAACCCAATGGAAGTTAAGCAGTATTTT. Encoded protein: CASSQDLLNPMEVKQYF.

This rearrangement joins TRBV4-3 to TRBJ2-1; D is ambiguous. Deletions cut 1 base from V and 0 bases from J, with 16 bases between. The germline CDR1 and CDR2 sequences are LGHNA and YSLEER. The CDR3 extends over 18 amino acids. The CDR3 nucleotides are TGCGCCAGCAGCCAAGGTTCGCTACTGCAAAGCTCCTACAATGAGCAGTTCTTC. Translating it yields CASSQGSLLQSSYNEQFF.

This chain uses TRBV4-1 with TRBJ2-1; 8 nucleotides align to TRBD2. There are 19 residues in the CDR3. V was clipped by 4 bases and J by 2 bases; unmatched bases: 16. Germline loops: CDR1 MGHRA, CDR2 YSYEKL. CDR3 region: CASSPHPRTSYYPYNEQFF. The DNA of the CDR3 is TGCGCCAGCAGCCCCCACCCACGGACTAGCTATTATCCCTACAATGAGCAGTTCTTC.

This clonotype has ten or more counts. The CDR3 loop reads CASSPLAGGTDTQYF. The CDR3 nucleotides read TGTGCCAGCAGTCCTCTAGCGGGGGGCACAGATACGCAGTATTTT. The chain links TRBV6-1 to TRBJ2-3; 10 bases are a match to TRBD2. V lost 5 bases to trimming and J lost 1 base; unmatched junction nucleotides: 3. The CDR3 runs 15 residues. Germline CDR1 reads MNHNS; CDR2 reads SASEGT.

This clonotype was observed a few times. The rearrangement uses TRBV27 and TRBJ2-3, with 7 bases identical to TRBD2. This CDR3 spans 14 amino acids. Germline V gene data show CDR1 as MNHEY and CDR2 as SMNVEV (reference sequence). The J segment lost 2 bases and the V segment lost 7 bases, leaving 6 bases of the junction unmatched. CDR3 residues: CASKIGLVTDTQYF. The CDR3 DNA reads as TGTGCCAGCAAAATAGGACTAGTCACAGATACGCAGTATTTT.